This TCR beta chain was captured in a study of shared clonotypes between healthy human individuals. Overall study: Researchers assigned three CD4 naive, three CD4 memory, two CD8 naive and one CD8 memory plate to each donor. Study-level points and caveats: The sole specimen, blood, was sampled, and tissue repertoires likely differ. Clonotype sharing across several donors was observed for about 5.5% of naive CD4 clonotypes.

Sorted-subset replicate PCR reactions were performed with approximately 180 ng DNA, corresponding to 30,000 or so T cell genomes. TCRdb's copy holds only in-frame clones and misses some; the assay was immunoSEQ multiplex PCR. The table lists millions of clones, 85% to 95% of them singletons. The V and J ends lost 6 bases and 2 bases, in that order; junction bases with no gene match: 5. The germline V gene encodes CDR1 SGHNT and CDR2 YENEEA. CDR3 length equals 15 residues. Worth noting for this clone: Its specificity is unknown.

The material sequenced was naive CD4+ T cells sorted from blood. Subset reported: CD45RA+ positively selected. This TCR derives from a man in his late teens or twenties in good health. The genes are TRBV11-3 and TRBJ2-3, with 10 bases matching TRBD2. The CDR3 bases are TGTGCCAGCAGTCTAGCGGGGGAAACCACAGATACGCAGTATTTT. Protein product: CASSLAGETTDTQYF.